This T cell receptor (beta chain) was recovered during a study of T-cell memory formation after mild COVID-19. Study-wide findings and caveats: Of the contracting clones, CD4+ ones lay mainly in CM and EM, and CD8+ ones in EMRA. Clones contracting day 15 to 85 were balanced CD4/CD8; later expanders leaned CD4+. Certain responding clones were present in pre-infection memory, suggesting participation of cross-reactive memory.

As to this clonotype: The antigen is unknown.

V shed 10 bases and J shed 4 bases, with 22 bases lying between them. The CDR3 totals 16 residues. Germline V gene sequence: CDR1 SNHLY, CDR2 FYNNEI. Amplification by 5'RACE using constant-segment primers produced TCR alpha and TCR beta cDNA libraries that carried sample barcodes and UMIs. TCRdb re-derived calls from the 5' RACE reads in MiXCR, one entry per CDR3 protein. The table lists about 250,000 distinct CDR3 sequences, 15% of them singletons. Sequences were obtained from PBMCs or a T cell subset sorted from them (not recorded which). The TCR originated in an adult woman who had mild COVID-19 (a few samples of this study predate the infection). Cell type and time point are not known. J is TRBJ1-4 and V is TRBV2, with unresolved D. CDR3 nucleotides: TGTGCCACCCAGCGGTCTAAGGTTTCCATTAATGAAAAACTGTTTTTT. Protein product: CATQRSKVSINEKLFF.